This T cell receptor beta chain was identified during a study of T cell responses to AZD1222 COVID-19 vaccine. Turning to the study itself: Pooled samples include second doses given at about 4 or 12 weeks.

As to this clone: Its antigen is as yet unknown.

Trimming took 1 base from V and 0 from J, leaving 16 bases between them. The CDR3 has 17 residues. The germline gives CDR1 LNHDA, CDR2 SQIVND (reference sequence). Whole-study findings and limits: Seropositive AZD1222 recipients at baseline numbered only five or six.

Sequencing used immunoSEQ multiplex PCR; TCRdb keeps in-frame clones, though not all of them. The sample carries over 95,000 clones, approximately 90% recorded once. The receptor was derived from an adult in good health. The chain combines TRBV19 with TRBJ2-7; D is possibly TRBD2 (5 bases). The sample was peripheral blood, taken on day 0 of AZD1222 vaccination. CDR3 DNA: TGTGCCAGTAGTATAGGAACTAGTATCTTTTACTCCTACGAGCAGTACTTC. This codes for CASSIGTSIFYSYEQYF.